This record concerns one T cell receptor (beta chain) sequence. The target antigen is unknown. Both 60 Vbeta primers and 13 Jbeta primers went into the PCR. Data came from immunoSEQ multiplex PCR; TCRdb stores just in-frame clones and leaves some out. The table lists 200,000 or so clones, less than 90% of them singletons. The ends lost 5 bases at V and 7 bases at J; junction bases unmatched: 20. The CDR3 runs to 18 residues. The V gene's germline CDR1 is SGHVS and CDR2 FNYEAQ. The sample comes from a study of cytomegalovirus exposure and HLA in healthy donors. Study-level background: From donors who were HLA-typed, an early data release held approximately 91 million unique TCRs. The Caucasian-associated ancestry cluster held 80% to 90% of roughly 400 genotyped donors.

Overall study findings and caveats: Later analysis placed DRB1 highest and HLA-C lowest in TCR association rates, which differed by HLA locus.

What was sequenced was PBMCs. The receptor comes from a boy aged 5-17 years in good health and CMV-seronegative. The chain carries TRBV7-6 and TRBJ2-1, with 7 positions matching TRBD2. The CDR3 reads CASSQLTLAGEPWNEQFF. CDR3 nucleotide sequence: TGTGCCAGCAGCCAACTCACGTTAGCGGGTGAGCCCTGGAATGAGCAGTTCTTC.